This note documents a single T cell receptor (beta chain) sequence. Its antigen is undetermined. The data stem from a study of monozygotic twins with inflammatory bowel disease. Study results and limitations: IBD patients displayed reduced TCRbeta diversity (inverse Simpson) when set against healthy co-twins.

The RNA usage for each TCR library was 3500 ng of total RNA. The unique tags termed UMIs, each holding a 6-nucleotide sample barcode, were added by means of template switching. TCRdb re-analyzed the 5' RACE reads; it lists each CDR3 protein once, without DNA. The sample has roughly 90,000 distinct CDR3 sequences, and its top ten clones hold approximately 7.4%. The CDR3 contains 13 residues. Per germline, CDR1 SNHLY and CDR2 FYNNEI. The sequenced sample was blood. The TCR was taken from a human donor with ulcerative colitis or Crohn's disease, or a healthy co-twin of an affected twin (not recorded which). The chain carries TRBV2 and TRBJ2-3; the D call of TRBD1 rests on TCRdb alone, since no DNA is present to check it. CDR3 residues: CASIPLRGDTQYF.